This entry lists 24 T cell receptor beta chains sequenced from one sample in a study of identical twins. TCRdb re-called the 5' RACE reads with MiXCR, one entry per CDR3 protein. The sample has 1.5 million to 2 million distinct CDR3 sequences, less than 40% seen once; the top ten hold roughly 0.3%. Sequenced: cord blood. These TCRs come from a newborn girl in good health.

The chain carries TRBV5-1 and TRBJ1-1; tentatively, D is TRBD1 (6 bases). Per the germline V gene, CDR1 is SGHRS and CDR2 is YFSETQ. Trimming took 3 bases from V and 5 from J, leaving 20 bases between them. This CDR3 comprises 16 residues. The CDR3 protein is CASSSPGTSRRTEAFF. CDR3 DNA sequence: TGCGCCAGCAGCTCCCCCGGGACATCCCGGCGGACTGAAGCTTTCTTT.

This sequence joins TRBV14 and TRBJ2-5, with D uncertain. TRBJ2-7 explains the end of the DNA better; the J call may be wrong. The CDR3 loop spans 17 amino acids. Per germline, CDR1 SGHDN and CDR2 FVKESK. This chain's CDR3 is CASSQEPNLPIPYEQYF. DNA of the CDR3: TGTGCCAGCAGCCAAGAACCGAACCTACCTATTCCCTACGAGCAGTACTTC.

This clonotype has just a few counts. This rearrangement joins TRBV7-9 to TRBJ1-6; weak D call: TRBD1 (6 bases). There are 14 residues in the CDR3. The germline gives CDR1 SEHNR, CDR2 FQNEAQ (reference sequence). The V end was cut by 1 base, the J end by 8 bases, with 9 bases between. The CDR3 coding sequence is TGTGCCAGCAGCTTAGAGGGGGGAGATTCACCCCTCCACTTT. The encoded protein is CASSLEGGDSPLHF.

The J gene is TRBJ1-2, the V gene TRBV20-1; unclear D gene. The CDR3 spans 12 residues. CDR1 DFQATT and CDR2 SNEGSKA come from the germline V gene (reference sequence). Between the trimmed V and J ends, which lost 3 bases and 8 bases, there was a span of 13 bases. CDR3: CSASRRKEGYTF. In DNA form, the CDR3 reads TGCAGTGCTAGTAGGCGGAAGGAAGGCTACACCTTC.

This clonotype has a handful of counts. The V call is TRBV20-1, the J call TRBJ2-7, with unresolved D. V lost 4 bases and J 3 bases, leaving 7 bases between the germline ends. CDR1 and CDR2 (germline): DFQATT, SNEGSKA (reference sequence). The CDR3 consists of 11 residues. CDR3 sequence (DNA): TGCAGTGCTACCCAGAGCTACGAGCAGTACTTC. Its protein product is CSATQSYEQYF.

Notes on this clonotype: One base away lies a much larger clone, so this may be a sequencing read error. The gene calls are TRBV21-1 and TRBJ2-4. TRBV21-1 is given as a pseudogene. The CDR3 runs to 14 residues. CDR3: CANSKDRAKNIQYF. CDR3 sequence (DNA): TGTGCCAACAGCAAGGATAGGGCCAAAAACATTCAGTACTTC.

In its sample, this clonotype was seen a few times. The V and J genes are TRBV7-2 and TRBJ1-5, with D unclear. Germline CDR1 is SGHTA and CDR2 is FQGNSA. CDR3 size: 13 residues. V was clipped by 6 bases and J by 5 bases, with 11 bases between them. CDR3 sequence: CASSITTYQPQHF. The CDR3 coding sequence is TGTGCCAGCAGTATTACGACCTATCAGCCCCAGCATTTT.

In this sample, this clonotype turned up a few times. The CDR3 coding sequence is TGTGCCAGCAGCCAAGAAGGAGGTCCCTACAATGAGCAGTACTTC. Protein: CASSQEGGPYNEQYF. This chain connects TRBV3-1 to TRBJ2-1; a possible D gene is TRBD2 (5 bases). The better agreement between TRBJ2-7 and the DNA end casts doubt on the J call. CDR3 length: 15 amino acids. Germline V gene data show CDR1 as LGHDT and CDR2 as YNNKEL (reference sequence).

The sample holds a few counts of this clonotype. This chain links TRBV13 with TRBJ2-3; 12 positions agree with TRBD2. Germline loops: CDR1 PRHDT, CDR2 FYEKMQ (reference sequence). The CDR3 sequence is 19 residues long. Germline trimming cut 2 bases from V and 6 bases from J; bases unmatched to any gene: 15. Here the CDR3 reads CASSLSHLASGGAGDTQYF. For the CDR3, the DNA is TGTGCCAGCAGCTTATCCCATCTCGCTAGCGGGGGGGCCGGTGATACGCAGTATTTT.

This clonotype was recorded a few times. V and J are TRBV4-1 and TRBJ2-2; D uncertain. CDR3 length: 15 residues. The V end was cut by 0 bases, the J end by 6 bases, with 11 bases between. CDR1 MGHRA and CDR2 YSYEKL come from the germline V gene. Written as DNA, the CDR3 is TGCGCCAGCAGCCAAGACGTGATGCGTCCCGGGGAGCTGTTTTTT. It encodes CASSQDVMRPGELFF.

There are many counts of this clonotype. CDR3 residues: CASSPGDIQYF. CDR3 nucleotide sequence: TGTGCCAGCAGTCCAGGGGACATTCAGTACTTC. The chain combines TRBV18 with TRBJ2-4, with D perhaps matching TRBD1 (6 bases). Trimming shortened V by 8 bases and J by 8 bases, and 10 bases separated the two germline ends. The length of the CDR3 is 11 residues. In germline, CDR1 is KGHSH, CDR2 LQKENI.

The chain carries TRBV28 and TRBJ1-2, with TRBD1 as a possible D gene (5 bases). This CDR3 has 14 residues. With 6 bases removed from V and 4 bases from J, the gap between germline ends came to 15 bases. Germline CDR1 and CDR2: MDHEN and SYDVKM. The CDR3, as DNA: TGTGCCAGCAGATCCCCCGCAGGGACCTATGGCTACACCTTC. This gives the protein CASRSPAGTYGYTF.

This rearrangement joins TRBV20-1 to TRBJ2-4; D is perhaps TRBD2 (6 bases). Deletions cut 7 bases from V and 0 bases from J, with 10 bases between. Germline V CDR1 and CDR2: DFQATT, SNEGSKA (reference sequence). The CDR3 totals 13 residues. The CDR3 here is CSVGSLAKNIQYF. The CDR3, as DNA: TGCAGTGTCGGGAGTTTAGCCAAAAACATTCAGTACTTC.

The chain carries TRBV10-3 and TRBJ2-5; tentatively, D is TRBD1 (5 bases). Judging by the DNA end, TRBJ2-7 fits better; the J call may be wrong. Germline V lookup: CDR1 ENHRY, CDR2 SYGVKD. The CDR3 runs 14 residues. The chain's CDR3 is CAISRDWVRYEQYF. The DNA of the CDR3 is TGTGCCATCAGCAGGGATTGGGTCCGCTACGAGCAGTACTTC.

This clonotype was detected only a few times. The chain carries TRBV14 and TRBJ2-3, with 7 positions matching TRBD2. CDR1 SGHDN and CDR2 FVKESK come from the germline V gene. The V gene end was trimmed by 3 bases and the J gene end by 0 bases; junction bases not matched to a gene: 6. This CDR3 is built from 16 residues. In DNA form, the CDR3 reads TGTGCCAGCAGCCAGGGGGGACTACTCAGCACAGATACGCAGTATTTT. Residues: CASSQGGLLSTDTQYF.

With regard to this clonotype: Being one base from a much bigger clone, this may be a read error. This sequence joins TRBV29-1 and TRBJ2-3; D may be TRBD1 (6 bases). This CDR3 region has 12 residues. Germline V CDR1 and CDR2: SQVTM, ANQGSEA. Trimming stripped 5 bases from V and 8 bases from J, with 14 bases between. CDR3 DNA: TGCAGCGTTAACAGGGTAGCAGGTACGCAGTATTTT. Protein sequence: CSVNRVAGTQYF.

A few counts support this clonotype. This rearrangement joins TRBV28 to TRBJ1-1; maybe TRBD1 (5 bases). CDR1 and CDR2 from the germline V gene are MDHEN and SYDVKM. Trimming took off 4 bases at V and 1 base at J, with 13 bases between the two ends. The CDR3 sequence is 15 residues long. DNA of the CDR3: TGTGCCAGCAGTTCAGCAGACAGCGAGAACACTGAAGCTTTCTTT. Translated: CASSSADSENTEAFF.

The CDR3 is CASRTLSYGYTF. In nucleotides, the CDR3 is TGTGCCAGTCGGACACTAAGCTATGGCTACACCTTC. The chain carries TRBV12-3 or TRBV12-4 and TRBJ1-2, with a weak D call TRBD1 (5 bases). Deletions cut 9 bases from V and 4 bases from J, with 12 bases between. CDR3 length: 12 amino acids.

The V call is TRBV29-1, the J call TRBJ1-2; D is uncertain. Trimming cost V 5 bases and J 4 bases, with 11 bases left between them. The germline V gene has CDR1 SQVTM and CDR2 ANQGSEA. The CDR3 totals 12 residues. As DNA, the CDR3 is TGCAGCGTTCGTAACGTTGGCTATGGCTACACCTTC. Amino acids: CSVRNVGYGYTF.

V is TRBV20-1 and J is TRBJ2-2, with 11 bases matching TRBD1. The CDR3 is made up of 16 amino acids. V gave up 0 bases and J gave up 6 bases; unmatched junction bases: 6. Germline CDR1 is DFQATT and CDR2 is SNEGSKA (reference sequence). This CDR3 reads CSARDFGTGGPGELFF. The CDR3 DNA is TGCAGTGCTAGAGATTTTGGGACAGGGGGTCCCGGGGAGCTGTTTTTT.

The chain recombines TRBV20-1 with TRBJ2-7, with unresolved D. Germline values: CDR1 DFQATT, CDR2 SNEGSKA (reference sequence). Between the trimmed V and J ends, which lost 2 bases and 4 bases, there was a span of 12 bases. CDR3 length: 13 residues. The CDR3 DNA sequence: TGCAGTGCTAGAAGAACGGACCGGTACGAGCAGTACTTC. It is translated as CSARRTDRYEQYF.

The rearrangement links TRBV10-3 to TRBJ1-1; 9 bases are shared with TRBD1. The CDR3 consists of 13 residues. J gave up 3 bases and V 9 bases, and 5 bases lay outside the gene matches. Germline V gives CDR1 ENHRY, CDR2 SYGVKD. The CDR3 DNA reads TGTGCCATAAAATGGGACAGGGACACTGAAGCTTTCTTT. Its protein product is CAIKWDRDTEAFF.

The chain employs TRBV7-6 and TRBJ2-3, with TRBD1 matching over 10 bases. V was clipped by 2 bases and J by 8 bases; unmatched bases: 1. The CDR3 sequence is 13 residues long. Per germline, CDR1 SGHVS and CDR2 FNYEAQ. The CDR3 DNA reads TGTGCCAGCAGCTTAAGGGACAGGGGTACGCAGTATTTT. Protein sequence: CASSLRDRGTQYF.

The table lists this clonotype with a few counts. The rearrangement uses TRBV12-3 or TRBV12-4 and TRBJ1-1, with D possibly TRBD1 on 5 matching bases. V lost 3 bases to trimming and J lost 11 bases, with 13 bases between them. This CDR3 is 12 amino acids long. The CDR3 loop is CASSFVGTGAFF. The CDR3 coding sequence is TGTGCCAGCAGTTTTGTAGGGACCGGGGCTTTCTTT.